Below are 20 T cell receptor beta chains sequenced from a single sample in a study of T cells in Graves' hyperthyroidism and ophthalmopathy. Amplification yielded TCR beta CDR3 regions, with RNA transcripts as the source. HTBI primers were employed in a first-round RT-PCR of the TCR CDR3. TCRdb passed the multiplex PCR reads through MiXCR, listing each CDR3 protein once. The sample lists around 600,000 distinct CDR3 sequences, approximately 15% seen once, with around 12% in the top ten. Sequencing input: blood. The origin of the receptors is a woman between 45 and 65 years old with Graves' ophthalmopathy.

This clonotype occurred many times. The V and J genes are TRBV7-9 and TRBJ2-1, with D tentatively TRBD1 or TRBD2 (5 bases each). V lost 5 bases to trimming and J lost 1 base, with 15 bases between them. The CDR3 has 16 amino acids. Germline-derived CDR1 and CDR2 are SEHNR and FQNEAQ (reference sequence). CDR3 sequence: CASSTAMGDSYNEQFF. For the CDR3, the DNA is TGTGCCAGCAGCACCGCCATGGGGGATTCCTACAATGAGCAGTTCTTC.

At least ten counts were recorded for this clonotype. The J gene is TRBJ2-7, the V gene TRBV7-9; TRBD2 matches 11 bases. The V segment lost 2 bases and the J segment 4 bases; nucleotides outside the gene matches: 13. The germline V gene has CDR1 SEHNR and CDR2 FQNEAQ (reference sequence). This CDR3 spans 18 amino acids. CDR3 in DNA: TGTGCCAGCAGCTTACCTTCCCTAGCGGGAGGCGGGGTATACGAGCAGTACTTC. The encoded protein is CASSLPSLAGGGVYEQYF.

Turning to this clonotype: One base away lies a much larger clone, so this may be a sequencing read error. The V gene is TRBV11-3, the J gene TRBJ2-6; D is ambiguous. The CDR3 is made up of 18 amino acids. Germline V CDR1 and CDR2: SGHNT, YENEEA. Trimming cost V 3 bases and J 0 bases, with 15 bases left between them. The CDR3 coding sequence is TGTGCCAGCAGCTTGCCCGGGCACAACCTCTCTGGGGCCAACGTCCTGACTTTC. It yields the protein CASSLPGHNLSGANVLTF.

This chain connects TRBV19 to TRBJ2-7; 8 bases match TRBD1. Trimming took 6 bases from V and 4 from J; bases not matched to a gene: 8. The CDR3 runs 14 residues. CDR1 and CDR2 from the germline V gene are LNHDA and SQIVND (reference sequence). The CDR3 spells CASSDRGFPYEQYF. For the CDR3, the DNA is TGTGCCAGTAGCGACAGGGGCTTTCCTTACGAGCAGTACTTC.

The chain joins TRBV4-1 to TRBJ1-1; D might be TRBD1 (6 bases). This CDR3 region has 16 residues. Trimming removed 1 base at V and 1 base at J, with 13 bases between. From germline, CDR1 is MGHRA and CDR2 YSYEKL. The CDR3 DNA is TGCGCCAGCAGCCAAGGTTCCGGACAGCAGAACACTGAAGCTTTCTTT. It codes for CASSQGSGQQNTEAFF.

This clonotype occurred a few times. The gene calls are TRBV7-9 and TRBJ2-7; 11 bases are shared with TRBD2. V dropped 3 bases and J dropped 5; count of bases not matched to a gene: 9. Germline V gene data show CDR1 as SEHNR and CDR2 as FQNEAQ (reference sequence). The CDR3 loop spans 16 amino acids. This CDR3 is CASSFSGRERGDEQYF. As DNA, the CDR3 is TGTGCCAGCAGCTTTAGCGGGAGGGAAAGAGGCGACGAGCAGTACTTC. Looking up the rest from reference TRBV7-9 and TRBJ2-7 gives the full variable domain: DTGVSQNPRHKITKRGQNVTFRCDPISEHNRLYWYRQTLGQGPEFLTYFQNEAQLEKSRLLSDRFSAERPKGSFSTLEIQRTEQGDSAMYLCASSFSGRERGDEQYFGPGTRLTVT.

The rearrangement joins TRBV7-8 to TRBJ2-3; 12 nucleotides match TRBD2. Germline V gives CDR1 SGHVS, CDR2 FQNEAQ. With 5 bases clipped from V and 2 bases from J, the junction kept 8 bases outside the gene matches. The CDR3 contains 17 residues. CDR3 loop: CASSPRRTSGTTDTQYF. CDR3 sequence (DNA): TGTGCCAGCAGCCCCAGAAGGACTAGCGGGACCACAGATACGCAGTATTTT. The whole variable domain, remainder taken from reference TRBV7-8 and TRBJ2-3, is GAGVSQSPRYKVAKRGQDVALRCDPISGHVSLFWYQQALGQGPEFLTYFQNEAQLDKSGLPSDRFFAERPEGSVSTLKIQRTQQEDSAVYLCASSPRRTSGTTDTQYFGPGTRLTVL.

The V and J genes are TRBV27 and TRBJ1-6; no reliable D call. The V gene's germline CDR1 is MNHEY and CDR2 SMNVEV (reference sequence). V lost 6 bases and J lost 0, with 12 bases in between. The CDR3 contains 16 residues. The CDR3 spells CASRTRWSSYNSPLHF. The DNA for the CDR3 is TGTGCCAGCAGGACCAGGTGGAGCTCCTATAATTCACCCCTCCACTTT.

Notes on this clonotype: A single base separates this from a much larger clone, so it may be a read error. The chain carries TRBV27 and TRBJ1-2; D uncertain. CDR3 length: 14 amino acids. Germline V gene lookup returns CDR1 MNHEY and CDR2 SMNVEV (reference sequence). Trimming took off 5 bases at V and 3 bases at J, with 13 bases between the two ends. DNA of the CDR3: TGTGCCAGCAGTGACCCCGGAGGAGACTATGGCTACACCTTC. This gives the protein CASSDPGGDYGYTF.

V is TRBV19 and J is TRBJ1-2; 7 bases map to TRBD1. V dropped 6 bases and J dropped 2; count of bases not matched to a gene: 9. The CDR3 has 15 residues. Germline-derived CDR1 and CDR2 are LNHDA and SQIVND (reference sequence). The CDR3 sequence: CASSRNRGQNYGYTF. The CDR3 DNA sequence: TGTGCCAGTAGCCGCAACAGGGGACAGAACTATGGCTACACCTTC.

As to this clonotype: The junction departs from germline at one end; a sequencing error may be responsible. The chain links TRBV19 to TRBJ2-2, with D perhaps matching TRBD1 (6 bases). The CDR3 sequence is 17 residues long. CDR1 and CDR2 (germline): LNHDA, SQIVND (reference sequence). CDR3 sequence (DNA): TGTGCCAGTAGTACCTCCCCTCAGGGGAGTAGGACCGGGGAGCCGTTTTTT. Encoded protein: CASSTSPQGSRTGEPFF.

In its sample, this clonotype was seen many times. The chain employs TRBV12-3 or TRBV12-4 and TRBJ2-1; possible D gene TRBD2, 6 bases. This CDR3 comprises 13 residues. Trimming took 5 bases from V and 6 from J, leaving 11 bases between them. CDR3 DNA: TGTGCCAGCAGTAAATTTAGCGGCAATGAGCAGTTCTTC. Protein product: CASSKFSGNEQFF.

The table lists this clonotype with many counts. V usage is TRBV7-2 and J usage is TRBJ1-3; D not resolved. With 4 bases removed from V and 4 bases from J, the gap between germline ends came to 17 bases. The CDR3 is made up of 16 amino acids. Germline V CDR1 and CDR2: SGHTA, FQGNSA. The CDR3 DNA sequence: TGTGCCAGCAGCTCCAATAGGGTCTCTGCGGGAAACACCATATATTTT. Translation gives CASSSNRVSAGNTIYF.

This clonotype was observed many times. A junction end diverges from the germline sequence, so it may reflect a read error. This sequence joins TRBV20-1 and TRBJ2-5; 11 bases map to TRBD2. The CDR3 is 16 amino acids. Germline V gene lookup returns CDR1 DFQATT and CDR2 SNEGSKA (reference sequence). The CDR3 spells CSARLAGGQYQEAQYF. The CDR3 coding sequence is TGCAGTGCTAGACTAGCGGGAGGACAGTACCAAGAGGCCCAGTACTTC.

This clonotype was detected only once. Relative to the germline gene, one junction end is altered; a read error may explain this. The CDR3 DNA reads as TGCGCCAGCAGCCGAGACTTCCCCTCTGGGGCCAACGACCTGACTTTC. Its protein is CASSRDFPSGANDLTF. The rearrangement links TRBV5-1 to TRBJ2-6; possibly TRBD1 for D (5 bases). CDR1 and CDR2 (germline): SGHRS, YFSETQ. The CDR3 is 16 amino acids.

In its sample, this clonotype was seen many times. The rearrangement uses TRBV28 and TRBJ2-5; a possible D gene is TRBD1 (7 bases). CDR1 and CDR2 from the germline V gene are MDHEN and SYDVKM. V was trimmed by 5 bases and J by 4 bases, leaving 14 bases between them. The CDR3 spans 14 residues. CDR3 protein: CASSPQGGGETQYF. DNA for the CDR3: TGTGCCAGCAGTCCCCAGGGGGGCGGAGAGACCCAGTACTTC.

A single count supports this clonotype. The chain couples TRBV27 to TRBJ1-2; 9 bases agree with TRBD1. Germline lookup yields CDR1 MNHEY and CDR2 SMNVEV (reference sequence). The CDR3 contains 19 residues. V shed 3 bases, J shed 5 bases, and the junction held 19 bases outside the gene matches. The CDR3 DNA follows: TGTGCCAGCAGTTTCCCCATGGGACAGGGCCCTCCGACCTATTATGGCTACACCTTC. Translation gives CASSFPMGQGPPTYYGYTF.

V is TRBV5-1 and J is TRBJ2-2; TRBD1 agrees at 10 bases. Germline CDR1 reads SGHRS; CDR2 reads YFSETQ. The V and J ends lost 2 bases and 6 bases, in that order; junction bases with no gene match: 4. The CDR3 contains 15 residues. CDR3 in amino acids: CASSLTGTGAGELFF. The CDR3 DNA reads TGCGCCAGCAGCTTAACCGGGACAGGGGCCGGGGAGCTGTTTTTT. Full variable domain (remainder filled in from reference TRBV5-1 and TRBJ2-2): KAGVTQTPRYLIKTRGQQVTLSCSPISGHRSVSWYQQTPGQGLQFLFEYFSETQRNKGNFPGRFSGRQFSNSRSEMNVSTLELGDSALYLCASSLTGTGAGELFFGEGSRLTVL.

V gene TRBV9 combines with J gene TRBJ2-3; D gene ambiguous. CDR3 length equals 14 residues. V lost 4 bases and J lost 0, with 9 bases in between. The germline CDR1 and CDR2 sequences are SGDLS and YYNGEE. The CDR3 sequence is CASSSFPSTDTQYF. The DNA of the CDR3 is TGTGCCAGCAGCTCATTCCCTAGCACAGATACGCAGTATTTT.

Only a few counts were recorded for this clonotype. The V call is TRBV6-2 or TRBV6-3, the J call TRBJ1-5; 7 bases are shared with TRBD1. CDR1 and CDR2 from the germline V gene are MNHEY and SVGEGT. J lost 4 bases, V lost 6 bases, and 18 bases had no gene match. The CDR3 is made up of 18 amino acids. The CDR3 is CASRPTFGDSLGNQPQHF. The CDR3 DNA follows: TGTGCCAGCAGGCCTACATTCGGGGACAGCCTTGGGAATCAGCCCCAGCATTTT.